The 2 T cell receptor beta chains below were found in one sample sequenced in a study of T cell responses to AZD1222 COVID-19 vaccine. The method was immunoSEQ multiplex PCR; TCRdb's version includes in-frame clones alone and lacks a portion of them. The table has tens of thousands of clones, roughly 87% seen once. This specimen was peripheral blood, taken 28 days after the second AZD1222 dose. The receptors were sampled from an adult who received the AZD1222 COVID-19 vaccine.

The gene calls are TRBV19 and TRBJ2-3; 11 nucleotides match TRBD1. The J segment lost 1 base and the V segment lost 5 bases, leaving 14 bases of the junction unmatched. Germline V gives CDR1 LNHDA, CDR2 SQIVND (reference sequence). The CDR3 is 19 amino acids. The CDR3 loop is CASSDSGTGGVWGTDTQYF. In nucleotides, the CDR3 is TGTGCCAGTAGTGACTCCGGGACAGGGGGAGTTTGGGGCACAGATACGCAGTATTTT.

The V and J genes are TRBV6-5 and TRBJ1-2; TRBD1 agrees at 7 bases. The CDR3 spans 16 residues. After removal of 0 bases from V and 4 bases from J, the junction contained 8 bases not matched to a gene. Germline values: CDR1 MNHEY, CDR2 SVGAGI. The CDR3 reads CASSYSRGRISYGYTF. CDR3 coding DNA: TGTGCCAGCAGTTACTCGAGGGGGCGGATCTCCTATGGCTACACCTTC.